This T cell receptor (beta chain) originates from a study of PD-1 blockade in classical Hodgkin lymphoma. All patients relapsed after autologous stem cell transplantation, and brentuximab vedotin exposure varied. The V gene's germline CDR1 is SGHNT and CDR2 YYREEE (reference sequence). The CDR3 totals 15 residues. V shed 0 bases and J shed 0 bases, with 8 bases lying between them. Assay: immunoSEQ multiplex PCR; the TCRdb copy retains only in-frame clones and omits some. The table includes roughly 25,000 clones, 70% to 80% detected once. This TCR came from a human donor with classical Hodgkin lymphoma. Sequencing used peripheral blood mononuclear cells (PBMCs), obtained at baseline. This chain connects TRBV5-4 to TRBJ2-3, with D unclear. The CDR3 coding sequence is TGTGCCAGCAGCTTGGATGGAACTAGCACAGATACGCAGTATTTT. Protein sequence: CASSLDGTSTDTQYF. Variable domain in full (rest from reference TRBV5-4 and TRBJ2-3): ETGVTQSPTHLIKTRGQQVTLRCSSQSGHNTVSWYQQALGQGPQFIFQYYREEENGRGNFPPRFSGLQFPNYSSELNVNALELDDSALYLCASSLDGTSTDTQYFGPGTRLTVL.